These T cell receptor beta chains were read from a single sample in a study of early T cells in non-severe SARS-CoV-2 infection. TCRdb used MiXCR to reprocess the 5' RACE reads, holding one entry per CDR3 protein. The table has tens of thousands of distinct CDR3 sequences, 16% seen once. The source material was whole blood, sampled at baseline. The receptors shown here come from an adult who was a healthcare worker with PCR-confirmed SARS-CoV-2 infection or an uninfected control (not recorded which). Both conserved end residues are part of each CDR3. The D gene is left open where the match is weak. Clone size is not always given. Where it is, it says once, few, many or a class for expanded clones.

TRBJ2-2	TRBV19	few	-	CASSTLLAANTGELFF	TGTGCCAGTAGTACCCTCTTGGCAGCGAACACCGGGGAGCTGTTTTTT
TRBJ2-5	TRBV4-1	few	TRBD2	CASSQGGLAGGTQYF	TGCGCCAGCAGCCAAGGGGGTCTAGCGGGAGGTACCCAGTACTTC
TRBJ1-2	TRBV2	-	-	CASSADINYGYTF	TGTGCCAGCAGTGCCGACATTAACTATGGCTACACCTTC
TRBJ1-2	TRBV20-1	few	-	CSAPYLTVQYGYTF	TGCAGTGCTCCTTACCTGACAGTCCAGTATGGCTACACCTTC
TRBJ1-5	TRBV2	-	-	CASSGDVGGNQPQHF	TGTGCCAGCAGCGGCGATGTGGGGGGCAATCAGCCCCAGCATTTT
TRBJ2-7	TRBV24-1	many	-	CATSGSHSYEQYF	TGTGCCACCAGTGGCAGCCACTCCTACGAGCAGTACTTC
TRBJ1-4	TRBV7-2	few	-	CASSLNRVAKKLFF	TGTGCCAGCAGCTTAAACAGGGTAGCGAAAAAACTGTTTTTT
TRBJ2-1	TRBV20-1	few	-	CSASQGEVNEQFF	TGCAGTGCTAGCCAAGGGGAGGTGAATGAGCAGTTCTTC
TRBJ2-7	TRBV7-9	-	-	CASSPPTDEQYF	TGTGCCAGCAGCCCCCCGACAGACGAGCAGTACTTC
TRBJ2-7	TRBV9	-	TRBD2	CASSPWGRERGPYEQYF	TGTGCCAGCAGCCCTTGGGGACGAGAGCGGGGACCCTACGAGCAGTACTTC
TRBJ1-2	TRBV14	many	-	CASSFDISYGYTF	TGTGCCAGCAGCTTTGACATCTCATATGGCTACACCTTC
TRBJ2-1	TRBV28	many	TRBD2	CASSLPRGGSPYNEQFF	TGTGCCAGCAGTTTGCCCCGTGGCGGGAGCCCTTACAATGAGCAGTTCTTC
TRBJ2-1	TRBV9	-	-	CASTQGGPYNEQFF	TGTGCCAGCACCCAGGGGGGCCCCTACAATGAGCAGTTCTTC
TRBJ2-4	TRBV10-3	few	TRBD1	CAAKDRAEDIQYF	TGTGCCGCAAAAGACAGGGCGGAGGACATTCAGTACTTC
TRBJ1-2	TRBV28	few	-	CASSSASTEANYGYTF	TGTGCCAGCAGTTCGGCTTCCACGGAAGCTAACTATGGCTACACCTTC
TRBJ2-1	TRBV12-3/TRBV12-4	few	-	CASRLDGKNEQFF	TGTGCCAGCAGATTAGACGGTAAAAATGAGCAGTTCTTC
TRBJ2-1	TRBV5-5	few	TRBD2	CASSLNPSGYNEQFF	TGTGCCAGCAGCTTGAATCCTAGCGGCTACAATGAGCAGTTCTTC
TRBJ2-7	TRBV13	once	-	CASSPGIADYEQYF	TGTGCCAGCAGCCCGGGGATAGCGGATTACGAGCAGTACTTC
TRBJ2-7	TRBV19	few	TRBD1	CASSIRVGQRYEQYF	TGTGCCAGTAGTATACGGGTGGGACAGCGCTACGAGCAGTACTTC
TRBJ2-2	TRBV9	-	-	CASSVDEATITGELFF	TGTGCCAGCAGCGTAGACGAAGCGACGATCACCGGGGAGCTGTTTTTT
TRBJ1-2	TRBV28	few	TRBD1	CASSVQGNYGYTF	TGTGCCAGCAGTGTACAGGGGAACTATGGCTACACCTTC
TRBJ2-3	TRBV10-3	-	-	CAVGLNTDTQYF	TGTGCCGTGGGACTTAACACAGATACGCAGTATTTT
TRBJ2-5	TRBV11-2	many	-	CASSLGFQETQYF	TGTGCCAGCAGCTTAGGGTTTCAAGAGACCCAGTACTTC
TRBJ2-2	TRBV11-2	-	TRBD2	CASSPGTRKSIGELFF	TGTGCCAGCAGCCCCGGGACTAGGAAGAGTATCGGGGAGCTGTTTTTT
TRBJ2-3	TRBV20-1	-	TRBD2	CSATSGRSTDTQYF	TGCAGTGCGACGAGCGGGAGAAGCACAGATACGCAGTATTTT
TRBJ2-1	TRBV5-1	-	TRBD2	CASSWGLAGLDEQFF	TGCGCCAGCAGCTGGGGACTAGCGGGTTTAGATGAGCAGTTCTTC
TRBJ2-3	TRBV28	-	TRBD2	CASSDSGRAVTDTQYF	TGTGCCAGCAGTGATAGCGGGAGGGCCGTTACAGATACGCAGTATTTT
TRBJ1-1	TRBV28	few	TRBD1	CASSSGQGFAAFF	TGTGCCAGCAGTTCAGGACAGGGGTTTGCAGCTTTCTTT
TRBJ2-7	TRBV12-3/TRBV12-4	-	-	CASSFSANPYGQYF	TGTGCCAGCAGTTTTTCGGCTAACCCCTACGGGCAGTACTTC
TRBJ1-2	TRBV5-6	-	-	CASSFYSANYGYTF	TGTGCCAGCAGCTTTTACTCCGCTAACTATGGCTACACCTTC
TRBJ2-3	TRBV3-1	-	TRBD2	CASSRLAGESTDTQYF	TGTGCCAGCAGCCGACTAGCGGGGGAAAGCACAGATACGCAGTATTTT